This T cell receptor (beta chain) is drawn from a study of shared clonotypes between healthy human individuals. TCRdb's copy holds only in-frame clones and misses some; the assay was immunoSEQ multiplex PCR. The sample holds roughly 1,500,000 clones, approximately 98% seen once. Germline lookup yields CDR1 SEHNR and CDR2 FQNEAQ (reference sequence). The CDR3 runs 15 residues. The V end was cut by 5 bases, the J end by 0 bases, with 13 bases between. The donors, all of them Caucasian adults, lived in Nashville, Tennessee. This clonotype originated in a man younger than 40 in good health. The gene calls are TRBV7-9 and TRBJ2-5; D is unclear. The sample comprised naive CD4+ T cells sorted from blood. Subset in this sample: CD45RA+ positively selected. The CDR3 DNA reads TGTGCCAGCAGCCAGGCCCTGGAGAACCAAGAGACCCAGTACTTC. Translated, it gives CASSQALENQETQYF.